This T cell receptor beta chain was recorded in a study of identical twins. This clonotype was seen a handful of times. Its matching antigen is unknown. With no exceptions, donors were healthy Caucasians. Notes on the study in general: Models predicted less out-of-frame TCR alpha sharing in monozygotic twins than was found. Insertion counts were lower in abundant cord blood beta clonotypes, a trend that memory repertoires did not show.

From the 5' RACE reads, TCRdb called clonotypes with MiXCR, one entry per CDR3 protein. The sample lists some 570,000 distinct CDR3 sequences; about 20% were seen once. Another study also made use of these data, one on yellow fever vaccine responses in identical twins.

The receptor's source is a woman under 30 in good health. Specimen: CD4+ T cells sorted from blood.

The CDR3 sequence: CASSFITGTGVNIQYF. CDR3 DNA sequence: TGTGCCAGCAGTTTTATTACCGGGACAGGGGTAAACATTCAGTACTTC. The chain is built from TRBV12-3 or TRBV12-4 and TRBJ2-4, with 10 bases that match TRBD1. The CDR3 extends over 16 amino acids. With V trimmed by 3 bases and J by 6 bases, 8 bases remained unmatched.